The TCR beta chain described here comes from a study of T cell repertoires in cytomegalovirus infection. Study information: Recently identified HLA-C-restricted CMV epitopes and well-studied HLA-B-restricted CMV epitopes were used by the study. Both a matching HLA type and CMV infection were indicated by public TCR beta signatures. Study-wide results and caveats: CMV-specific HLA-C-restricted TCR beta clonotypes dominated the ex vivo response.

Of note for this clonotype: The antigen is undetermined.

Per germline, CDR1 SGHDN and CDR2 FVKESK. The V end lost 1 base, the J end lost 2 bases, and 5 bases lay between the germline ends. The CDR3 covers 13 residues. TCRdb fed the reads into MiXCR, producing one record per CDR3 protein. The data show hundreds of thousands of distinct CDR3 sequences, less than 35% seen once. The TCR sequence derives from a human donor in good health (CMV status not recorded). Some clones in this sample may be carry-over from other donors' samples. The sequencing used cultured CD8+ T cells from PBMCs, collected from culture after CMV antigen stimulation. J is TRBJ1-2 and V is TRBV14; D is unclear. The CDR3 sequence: CASSQGVNYGYTF. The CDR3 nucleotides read TGTGCCAGCAGCCAAGGGGTGAACTATGGCTACACCTTC. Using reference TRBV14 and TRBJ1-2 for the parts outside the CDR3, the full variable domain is EAGVTQFPSHSVIEKGQTVTLRCDPISGHDNLYWYRRVMGKEIKFLLHFVKESKQDESGMPNNRFLAERTGGTYSTLKVQPAELEDSGVYFCASSQGVNYGYTFGSGTRLTVV.